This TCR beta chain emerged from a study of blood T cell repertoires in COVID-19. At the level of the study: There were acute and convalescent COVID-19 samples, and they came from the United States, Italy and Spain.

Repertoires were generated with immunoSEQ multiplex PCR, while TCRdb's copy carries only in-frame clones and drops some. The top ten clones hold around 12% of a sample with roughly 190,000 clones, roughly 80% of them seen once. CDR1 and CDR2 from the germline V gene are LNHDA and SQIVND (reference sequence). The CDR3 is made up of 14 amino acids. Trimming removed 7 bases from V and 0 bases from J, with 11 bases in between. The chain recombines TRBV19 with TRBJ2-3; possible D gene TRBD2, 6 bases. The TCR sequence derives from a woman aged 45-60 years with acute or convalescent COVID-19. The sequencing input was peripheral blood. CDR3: CASKKAGSTDTQYF. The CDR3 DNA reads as TGTGCCAGTAAGAAAGCGGGCAGCACAGATACGCAGTATTTT.